The rows below give T cell receptor beta chains drawn from one sample of a study of graft-versus-host responses after intestinal transplantation. Here immunoSEQ multiplex PCR was the method, and the copy in TCRdb shows in-frame clones only, minus some. The table lists about 120,000 clones, over 85% of them singletons. No antigens are known for them. This specimen was unstimulated CD4+ T cells sorted from spleen or lymph node cells, taken before intestinal transplant. The source of these receptors is a human donor who received an intestinal transplant. Both conserved end residues are part of each CDR3. A D gene is named only where the DNA matches it firmly. Clone size is not always given. Where it is, it says once, few, many or a class for expanded clones.

d_gene: TRBD2
abundance: NA
j_gene: TRBJ2-7
v_gene: TRBV15
len: 15
CDR3nt: TGTGCCACCAGCAGAGATGTCCCAGCGGGATACGAGCAGTACTTC
CDR3aa: CATSRDVPAGYEQYF

d_gene: NA
abundance: NA
j_gene: TRBJ2-1
v_gene: TRBV5-1
len: 13
CDR3nt: TGCGCCAGCTCACGGGGAGATGACAATGAGCAGTTCTTC
CDR3aa: CASSRGDDNEQFF

d_gene: TRBD1
abundance: once
j_gene: TRBJ1-1
v_gene: TRBV19
len: 14
CDR3nt: TGTGCCAGTAGTCCTCGACAGGGGAACACTGAAGCTTTCTTT
CDR3aa: CASSPRQGNTEAFF

d_gene: TRBD1
abundance: NA
j_gene: TRBJ2-7
v_gene: TRBV5-1
len: 14
CDR3nt: TGCGCCAGCAGCCCGGGGGACAGGGGCTACGAGCAGTACTTC
CDR3aa: CASSPGDRGYEQYF

d_gene: NA
abundance: once
j_gene: TRBJ2-7
v_gene: TRBV7-6
len: 14
CDR3nt: TGTGCCAGCAGCCCCACCGGCCTCACCTACGAGCAGTACTTC
CDR3aa: CASSPTGLTYEQYF

d_gene: NA
abundance: NA
j_gene: TRBJ2-2
v_gene: TRBV5-1
len: 17
CDR3nt: TGCGCCAGCAGCTTGACGGGGGGACAAGTGAACACCGGGGAGCTGTTTTTT
CDR3aa: CASSLTGGQVNTGELFF

d_gene: TRBD2
abundance: NA
j_gene: TRBJ2-7
v_gene: TRBV14
len: 14
CDR3nt: TGTGCCAGCAGCCGGGGCGGGAGGCCCTACGAGCAGTACTTC
CDR3aa: CASSRGGRPYEQYF

d_gene: NA
abundance: NA
j_gene: TRBJ2-5
v_gene: TRBV7-8
len: 13
CDR3nt: TGTGCCAGCAGCTTAGGAGGTCGAGAGACCCAGTACTTC
CDR3aa: CASSLGGRETQYF

d_gene: NA
abundance: NA
j_gene: TRBJ1-2
v_gene: TRBV30
len: 19
CDR3nt: TGTGCCTGGAGTCCCAAGAAAGCCCGCTTGCAGGGGTCCCCTTTTGGCTACACCTTC
CDR3aa: CAWSPKKARLQGSPFGYTF

d_gene: TRBD2
abundance: NA
j_gene: TRBJ2-1
v_gene: TRBV7-9
len: 16
CDR3nt: TGTGCCAGCAGCTTAGGAGCGGGAGTGGCGTGGAGTGAGCAGTTCTTC
CDR3aa: CASSLGAGVAWSEQFF

d_gene: NA
abundance: NA
j_gene: TRBJ2-1
v_gene: TRBV27
len: 12
CDR3nt: TGTGCCAGCAGCTACATAGGCGGTGAGCAGTTCTTC
CDR3aa: CASSYIGGEQFF

d_gene: TRBD1
abundance: once
j_gene: TRBJ1-1
v_gene: TRBV9
len: 13
CDR3nt: TGTGCCAGCAGCGCCGACAGGGGCACTGAAGCTTTCTTT
CDR3aa: CASSADRGTEAFF

d_gene: TRBD1
abundance: NA
j_gene: TRBJ1-5
v_gene: TRBV7-2
len: 16
CDR3nt: TGTGCCAGCAGCACTCCGGGACAGGGAAAAGGACAGCCCCAGCATTTT
CDR3aa: CASSTPGQGKGQPQHF

d_gene: TRBD2
abundance: once
j_gene: TRBJ2-3
v_gene: TRBV28
len: 15
CDR3nt: TGTGCCAGCAGTTTAGGGATAGCGGGGGCAGATACGCAGTATTTT
CDR3aa: CASSLGIAGADTQYF

d_gene: NA
abundance: NA
j_gene: TRBJ1-5
v_gene: TRBV15
len: 17
CDR3nt: TGTGCCACCAGCAGAGATTCGGGGGTCGGGGGCAATCAGCCCCAGCATTTT
CDR3aa: CATSRDSGVGGNQPQHF

d_gene: TRBD2
abundance: NA
j_gene: TRBJ2-1
v_gene: TRBV27
len: 18
CDR3nt: TGTGCCAGCAGTTTATTATTACTAGCGGGAGGGTTCCTTGATGAGCAGTTCTTC
CDR3aa: CASSLLLLAGGFLDEQFF

d_gene: NA
abundance: NA
j_gene: TRBJ2-7
v_gene: TRBV5-6
len: 16
CDR3nt: TGTGCCAGCAGCAGAAGACCAGGGGCCAGCTCCTACGAGCAGTACTTC
CDR3aa: CASSRRPGASSYEQYF

d_gene: NA
abundance: NA
j_gene: TRBJ2-7
v_gene: TRBV19
len: 14
CDR3nt: TGTGCCAGTAGTATCGGCAGGCTCTCCTACGAGCAGTACTTC
CDR3aa: CASSIGRLSYEQYF

d_gene: NA
abundance: NA
j_gene: TRBJ2-1
v_gene: TRBV25-1
len: 16
CDR3nt: TGTGCCAGCAGTGAATTAGACTCACTAACTACAATGAGACAGTTCTTC
CDR3aa: CASSELDSLTTMRQFF